The 23 T cell receptor beta chains in this list originate from one sample, sequenced in a study of CD8 T cells in ankylosing spondylitis. From the 5' RACE reads, TCRdb called clonotypes with MiXCR, one entry per CDR3 protein. The sample records some 140,000 distinct CDR3 sequences, more than 7% being singletons. What was sequenced was synovial fluid, either unsorted or a sorted T cell fraction (not recorded which). The source is a male donor with ankylosing spondylitis.

This clonotype was counted between two and nine times. Here the CDR3 reads CASSLISNTEAFF. DNA of the CDR3: TGTGCCAGCAGCTTGATCTCGAACACTGAAGCTTTCTTT. The chain combines TRBV7-2 with TRBJ1-1, with D uncertain. Trimming shortened V by 3 bases and J by 1 base, and 6 bases separated the two germline ends. The CDR3 runs to 13 residues. The germline CDR1 and CDR2 sequences are SGHTA and FQGNSA.

This clonotype was seen a few times. This chain connects TRBV28 to TRBJ1-2; no reliable D call. The germline gives CDR1 MDHEN, CDR2 SYDVKM. There are 11 residues in the CDR3. Deletions cut 8 bases from V and 2 bases from J, with 6 bases between. The CDR3 bases are TGTGCCAGCGGGCGGAACTATGGCTACACCTTC. Translated, it gives CASGRNYGYTF.

The rearrangement uses TRBV7-2 and TRBJ2-2; 7 nucleotides align to TRBD1. This CDR3 has 16 residues. The junction had 6 bases not matched to a gene; V was cut back by 4 bases and J by 1 base. Germline lookup yields CDR1 SGHTA and CDR2 FQGNSA. The CDR3, as DNA: TGTGCCAGCAGCTCGCCGACAGGGTGGAACACCGGGGAGCTGTTTTTT. This translates into CASSSPTGWNTGELFF.

The table lists this clonotype with many counts. The CDR3 region has the DNA TGCAGTGCTCCACTTCTACCTACGCAGTATTTT. Amino acids: CSAPLLPTQYF. The rearrangement uses TRBV20-1 and TRBJ2-3, with D unclear. CDR1 and CDR2 from the germline V gene are DFQATT and SNEGSKA (reference sequence). CDR3 length equals 11 residues. The V end was cut by 5 bases, the J end by 8 bases, with 11 bases between.

This clonotype was seen ten or more times. The V and J genes are TRBV2 and TRBJ2-5; D gene unclear. Germline CDR1 and CDR2: SNHLY and FYNNEI. The CDR3 is made up of 14 amino acids. The V end was cut by 2 bases, the J end by 3 bases, with 10 bases between. The DNA for the CDR3 is TGTGCCAGCAGTGAAAAGAGCGAGGAAGAGACCCAGTACTTC. Translating gives CASSEKSEEETQYF.

In this sample, this clonotype turned up many times. CDR3 bases: TGTGCCAGCAGCTTAGGGGGTGGAGAATCCTCCTACGAGCAGTACTTC. This codes for CASSLGGGESSYEQYF. The chain uses TRBV7-2 and TRBJ2-7; D gene ambiguous. The germline CDR1 and CDR2 sequences are SGHTA and FQGNSA. CDR3 length: 16 amino acids. The V end was cut by 1 base, the J end by 0 bases, with 13 bases between.

The chain joins TRBV7-9 to TRBJ2-7, with D unresolved. Trimming pared 4 bases from V and 0 bases from J, leaving 10 bases between. Germline assignment: CDR1 SEHNR and CDR2 FQNEAQ (reference sequence). The CDR3 contains 14 residues. The chain's CDR3 is CASSSDSFSYEQYF. The DNA of the CDR3 is TGTGCCAGCAGCTCGGATTCGTTCTCCTACGAGCAGTACTTC.

This clonotype was seen at least ten times. The gene calls are TRBV29-1 and TRBJ2-7, with 9 bases fitting TRBD1. The CDR3 consists of 14 residues. V was clipped by 2 bases and J by 5 bases; unmatched bases: 7. Germline CDR1 and CDR2: SQVTM and ANQGSEA. The CDR3 nucleotides are TGCAGCGTTGAAATTGGGACAGGGATCCACGAGCAGTACTTC. Encoded protein: CSVEIGTGIHEQYF.

V gene TRBV2 combines with J gene TRBJ1-4; maybe TRBD1 (6 bases). The V gene lost 2 bases and the J gene lost 12 bases, with 7 bases spanning the gap. The CDR3 is made up of 11 amino acids. Germline-derived CDR1 and CDR2 are SNHLY and FYNNEI. The DNA for the CDR3 is TGTGCCAGCAGTGAATACAGGGAACTGTTTTTT. Protein: CASSEYRELFF.

The chain uses TRBV5-1 and TRBJ1-1; the match to TRBD1 covers 10 bases. The germline CDR1 and CDR2 sequences are SGHRS and YFSETQ. Losses at the gene ends were 4 bases for V and 1 base for J; bases not matched to a gene: 4. The CDR3 has 15 amino acids. The CDR3 loop is CASSTRDRGNTEAFF. CDR3 in DNA: TGCGCCAGCAGCACCCGGGACAGGGGGAACACTGAAGCTTTCTTT.

This clonotype was found many times. The rearrangement uses TRBV12-3 or TRBV12-4 and TRBJ1-5; 10 positions match TRBD1. The CDR3 is made up of 15 amino acids. V lost 6 bases to trimming and J lost 4 bases; unmatched junction nucleotides: 6. The CDR3 nucleotides read TGTGCCAGCAGCCCCGGGACAGGGGAAAATCAGCCCCAGCATTTT. Its translation is CASSPGTGENQPQHF.

The table lists this clonotype with many counts. The chain links TRBV6-2 or TRBV6-3 to TRBJ1-5; D remains unclear. Trimming stripped 4 bases from V and 0 bases from J, with 13 bases between. This CDR3 is 16 amino acids long. Germline CDR1 is MNHEY and CDR2 is SVGEGT. The chain's CDR3 is CASSSIGQHSNQPQHF. Written as DNA, the CDR3 is TGTGCCAGCAGTTCCATAGGGCAGCATAGCAATCAGCCCCAGCATTTT.

This clonotype was observed a handful of times. V usage is TRBV12-3 or TRBV12-4 and J usage is TRBJ2-7, with 8 positions matching TRBD2. V trimming: 2 bases; J trimming: 2 bases; junction bases outside the gene matches: 14. This CDR3 spans 18 amino acids. The CDR3 DNA is TGTGCCAGCAGTTTACAGAATTTGCGGGAGGTATTAACCTACGAGCAGTACTTC. It translates to CASSLQNLREVLTYEQYF.

In this sample, this clonotype turned up many times. The rearrangement links TRBV7-8 to TRBJ1-4; perhaps TRBD1 as D (6 bases). Germline CDR1 reads SGHVS; CDR2 reads FQNEAQ. The CDR3 runs 15 residues. With 5 bases removed from V and 8 bases from J, the gap between germline ends came to 18 bases. CDR3 region: CASSRESRRGEKLFF. The CDR3 coding sequence is TGTGCCAGCAGCCGGGAGAGCCGAAGGGGGGAAAAACTGTTTTTT. Combining the CDR3 with reference TRBV7-8 and TRBJ1-4 gives the whole variable domain GAGVSQSPRYKVAKRGQDVALRCDPISGHVSLFWYQQALGQGPEFLTYFQNEAQLDKSGLPSDRFFAERPEGSVSTLKIQRTQQEDSAVYLCASSRESRRGEKLFFGSGTQLSVL.

This clonotype was counted ten times or more. The V gene is TRBV9, the J gene TRBJ1-2; the D is unclear. V lost 7 bases and J lost 5, with 9 bases in between. CDR1 is SGDLS, CDR2 YYNGEE, per germline. This CDR3 contains 11 residues. In nucleotides, the CDR3 is TGTGCCAGCCGGCGGGGTTATGGCTACACCTTC. Translating it yields CASRRGYGYTF.

The chain uses TRBV18 and TRBJ2-3, with D maybe TRBD1 (6 bases). Trimming removed 3 bases at V and 0 bases at J, with 10 bases between. Germline lookup yields CDR1 KGHSH and CDR2 LQKENI. The CDR3 is made up of 15 amino acids. In DNA, the CDR3 is TGTGCCAGCTCACCGGGACACTCTAGCACAGATACGCAGTATTTT. Translating gives CASSPGHSSTDTQYF.

The chain employs TRBV11-2 and TRBJ2-1; no reliable D call. Germline assignment: CDR1 SGHAT and CDR2 FQNNGV. V gave up 1 base and J gave up 3 bases, with 10 bases separating them. This CDR3 comprises 15 residues. As DNA, the CDR3 is TGTGCCAGCAGCTTAGGGCGGACCGTCTACAATGAGCAGTTCTTC. This translates into CASSLGRTVYNEQFF.

In this sample, this clonotype turned up many times. V gene TRBV24-1 combines with J gene TRBJ2-5; 9 nucleotides match TRBD1. This CDR3 spans 15 amino acids. Trimming took 3 bases from V and 3 from J; bases not matched to a gene: 4. Germline assignment: CDR1 KGHDR and CDR2 SFDVKD. DNA of the CDR3: TGTGCCACCAGTGATCCCGGGACAGGGAAAGAGACCCAGTACTTC. Translation gives CATSDPGTGKETQYF.

At least ten counts were recorded for this clonotype. The CDR3 reads CATSDKRDGTIGYTF. The CDR3 bases are TGTGCCACCAGTGACAAACGGGACGGGACTATCGGCTACACCTTC. The chain joins TRBV24-1 to TRBJ1-2; D is perhaps TRBD1 (5 bases). CDR3 length: 15 amino acids. Trimming left V 4 bases short and J 8 bases short, with 19 bases between. From germline, CDR1 is KGHDR and CDR2 SFDVKD.

The J gene is TRBJ1-1, the V gene TRBV11-1; 7 nucleotides agree with TRBD1. The germline V gene encodes CDR1 SGHAT and CDR2 FQDESV (reference sequence). V lost 3 bases and J lost 4; bases outside the gene matches: 5. This CDR3 comprises 14 residues. The DNA for the CDR3 is TGTGCCAGCAGCTTCAGGGGGGAAGGCACTGAAGCTTTCTTT. As protein: CASSFRGEGTEAFF.

In the case of this clonotype: One end of the junction does not line up with germline, which may come from a read error. This sequence joins TRBV12-3 or TRBV12-4 and TRBJ2-1, with 7 positions matching TRBD2. The CDR3 is made up of 15 amino acids. The CDR3 sequence is CASISTSARYNEQLF. CDR3 sequence (DNA): TGTGCCAGCATTTCAACTAGCGCAAGATACAATGAGCAGCTCTTC.

This clonotype was counted many times. The J gene is TRBJ1-1, the V gene TRBV27; 7 positions agree with TRBD1. The CDR3 totals 14 residues. V lost 6 bases, J lost 3 bases, and 7 bases stayed unmatched. From germline, CDR1 is MNHEY and CDR2 SMNVEV (reference sequence). The CDR3 region is CASSTRQGHTEAFF. DNA for the CDR3: TGTGCCAGCAGCACGCGACAGGGCCACACTGAAGCTTTCTTT.

This clonotype showed up many times. The genes are TRBV7-2 and TRBJ2-1, with TRBD2 matching 8 bases. This CDR3 has 17 residues. V dropped 5 bases and J dropped 6; count of bases not matched to a gene: 15. Germline CDR1 and CDR2: SGHTA and FQGNSA. CDR3 residues: CASSRKQAGAYGNEQFF. For the CDR3, the DNA is TGTGCCAGCAGCAGAAAGCAAGCGGGAGCCTATGGCAATGAGCAGTTCTTC.